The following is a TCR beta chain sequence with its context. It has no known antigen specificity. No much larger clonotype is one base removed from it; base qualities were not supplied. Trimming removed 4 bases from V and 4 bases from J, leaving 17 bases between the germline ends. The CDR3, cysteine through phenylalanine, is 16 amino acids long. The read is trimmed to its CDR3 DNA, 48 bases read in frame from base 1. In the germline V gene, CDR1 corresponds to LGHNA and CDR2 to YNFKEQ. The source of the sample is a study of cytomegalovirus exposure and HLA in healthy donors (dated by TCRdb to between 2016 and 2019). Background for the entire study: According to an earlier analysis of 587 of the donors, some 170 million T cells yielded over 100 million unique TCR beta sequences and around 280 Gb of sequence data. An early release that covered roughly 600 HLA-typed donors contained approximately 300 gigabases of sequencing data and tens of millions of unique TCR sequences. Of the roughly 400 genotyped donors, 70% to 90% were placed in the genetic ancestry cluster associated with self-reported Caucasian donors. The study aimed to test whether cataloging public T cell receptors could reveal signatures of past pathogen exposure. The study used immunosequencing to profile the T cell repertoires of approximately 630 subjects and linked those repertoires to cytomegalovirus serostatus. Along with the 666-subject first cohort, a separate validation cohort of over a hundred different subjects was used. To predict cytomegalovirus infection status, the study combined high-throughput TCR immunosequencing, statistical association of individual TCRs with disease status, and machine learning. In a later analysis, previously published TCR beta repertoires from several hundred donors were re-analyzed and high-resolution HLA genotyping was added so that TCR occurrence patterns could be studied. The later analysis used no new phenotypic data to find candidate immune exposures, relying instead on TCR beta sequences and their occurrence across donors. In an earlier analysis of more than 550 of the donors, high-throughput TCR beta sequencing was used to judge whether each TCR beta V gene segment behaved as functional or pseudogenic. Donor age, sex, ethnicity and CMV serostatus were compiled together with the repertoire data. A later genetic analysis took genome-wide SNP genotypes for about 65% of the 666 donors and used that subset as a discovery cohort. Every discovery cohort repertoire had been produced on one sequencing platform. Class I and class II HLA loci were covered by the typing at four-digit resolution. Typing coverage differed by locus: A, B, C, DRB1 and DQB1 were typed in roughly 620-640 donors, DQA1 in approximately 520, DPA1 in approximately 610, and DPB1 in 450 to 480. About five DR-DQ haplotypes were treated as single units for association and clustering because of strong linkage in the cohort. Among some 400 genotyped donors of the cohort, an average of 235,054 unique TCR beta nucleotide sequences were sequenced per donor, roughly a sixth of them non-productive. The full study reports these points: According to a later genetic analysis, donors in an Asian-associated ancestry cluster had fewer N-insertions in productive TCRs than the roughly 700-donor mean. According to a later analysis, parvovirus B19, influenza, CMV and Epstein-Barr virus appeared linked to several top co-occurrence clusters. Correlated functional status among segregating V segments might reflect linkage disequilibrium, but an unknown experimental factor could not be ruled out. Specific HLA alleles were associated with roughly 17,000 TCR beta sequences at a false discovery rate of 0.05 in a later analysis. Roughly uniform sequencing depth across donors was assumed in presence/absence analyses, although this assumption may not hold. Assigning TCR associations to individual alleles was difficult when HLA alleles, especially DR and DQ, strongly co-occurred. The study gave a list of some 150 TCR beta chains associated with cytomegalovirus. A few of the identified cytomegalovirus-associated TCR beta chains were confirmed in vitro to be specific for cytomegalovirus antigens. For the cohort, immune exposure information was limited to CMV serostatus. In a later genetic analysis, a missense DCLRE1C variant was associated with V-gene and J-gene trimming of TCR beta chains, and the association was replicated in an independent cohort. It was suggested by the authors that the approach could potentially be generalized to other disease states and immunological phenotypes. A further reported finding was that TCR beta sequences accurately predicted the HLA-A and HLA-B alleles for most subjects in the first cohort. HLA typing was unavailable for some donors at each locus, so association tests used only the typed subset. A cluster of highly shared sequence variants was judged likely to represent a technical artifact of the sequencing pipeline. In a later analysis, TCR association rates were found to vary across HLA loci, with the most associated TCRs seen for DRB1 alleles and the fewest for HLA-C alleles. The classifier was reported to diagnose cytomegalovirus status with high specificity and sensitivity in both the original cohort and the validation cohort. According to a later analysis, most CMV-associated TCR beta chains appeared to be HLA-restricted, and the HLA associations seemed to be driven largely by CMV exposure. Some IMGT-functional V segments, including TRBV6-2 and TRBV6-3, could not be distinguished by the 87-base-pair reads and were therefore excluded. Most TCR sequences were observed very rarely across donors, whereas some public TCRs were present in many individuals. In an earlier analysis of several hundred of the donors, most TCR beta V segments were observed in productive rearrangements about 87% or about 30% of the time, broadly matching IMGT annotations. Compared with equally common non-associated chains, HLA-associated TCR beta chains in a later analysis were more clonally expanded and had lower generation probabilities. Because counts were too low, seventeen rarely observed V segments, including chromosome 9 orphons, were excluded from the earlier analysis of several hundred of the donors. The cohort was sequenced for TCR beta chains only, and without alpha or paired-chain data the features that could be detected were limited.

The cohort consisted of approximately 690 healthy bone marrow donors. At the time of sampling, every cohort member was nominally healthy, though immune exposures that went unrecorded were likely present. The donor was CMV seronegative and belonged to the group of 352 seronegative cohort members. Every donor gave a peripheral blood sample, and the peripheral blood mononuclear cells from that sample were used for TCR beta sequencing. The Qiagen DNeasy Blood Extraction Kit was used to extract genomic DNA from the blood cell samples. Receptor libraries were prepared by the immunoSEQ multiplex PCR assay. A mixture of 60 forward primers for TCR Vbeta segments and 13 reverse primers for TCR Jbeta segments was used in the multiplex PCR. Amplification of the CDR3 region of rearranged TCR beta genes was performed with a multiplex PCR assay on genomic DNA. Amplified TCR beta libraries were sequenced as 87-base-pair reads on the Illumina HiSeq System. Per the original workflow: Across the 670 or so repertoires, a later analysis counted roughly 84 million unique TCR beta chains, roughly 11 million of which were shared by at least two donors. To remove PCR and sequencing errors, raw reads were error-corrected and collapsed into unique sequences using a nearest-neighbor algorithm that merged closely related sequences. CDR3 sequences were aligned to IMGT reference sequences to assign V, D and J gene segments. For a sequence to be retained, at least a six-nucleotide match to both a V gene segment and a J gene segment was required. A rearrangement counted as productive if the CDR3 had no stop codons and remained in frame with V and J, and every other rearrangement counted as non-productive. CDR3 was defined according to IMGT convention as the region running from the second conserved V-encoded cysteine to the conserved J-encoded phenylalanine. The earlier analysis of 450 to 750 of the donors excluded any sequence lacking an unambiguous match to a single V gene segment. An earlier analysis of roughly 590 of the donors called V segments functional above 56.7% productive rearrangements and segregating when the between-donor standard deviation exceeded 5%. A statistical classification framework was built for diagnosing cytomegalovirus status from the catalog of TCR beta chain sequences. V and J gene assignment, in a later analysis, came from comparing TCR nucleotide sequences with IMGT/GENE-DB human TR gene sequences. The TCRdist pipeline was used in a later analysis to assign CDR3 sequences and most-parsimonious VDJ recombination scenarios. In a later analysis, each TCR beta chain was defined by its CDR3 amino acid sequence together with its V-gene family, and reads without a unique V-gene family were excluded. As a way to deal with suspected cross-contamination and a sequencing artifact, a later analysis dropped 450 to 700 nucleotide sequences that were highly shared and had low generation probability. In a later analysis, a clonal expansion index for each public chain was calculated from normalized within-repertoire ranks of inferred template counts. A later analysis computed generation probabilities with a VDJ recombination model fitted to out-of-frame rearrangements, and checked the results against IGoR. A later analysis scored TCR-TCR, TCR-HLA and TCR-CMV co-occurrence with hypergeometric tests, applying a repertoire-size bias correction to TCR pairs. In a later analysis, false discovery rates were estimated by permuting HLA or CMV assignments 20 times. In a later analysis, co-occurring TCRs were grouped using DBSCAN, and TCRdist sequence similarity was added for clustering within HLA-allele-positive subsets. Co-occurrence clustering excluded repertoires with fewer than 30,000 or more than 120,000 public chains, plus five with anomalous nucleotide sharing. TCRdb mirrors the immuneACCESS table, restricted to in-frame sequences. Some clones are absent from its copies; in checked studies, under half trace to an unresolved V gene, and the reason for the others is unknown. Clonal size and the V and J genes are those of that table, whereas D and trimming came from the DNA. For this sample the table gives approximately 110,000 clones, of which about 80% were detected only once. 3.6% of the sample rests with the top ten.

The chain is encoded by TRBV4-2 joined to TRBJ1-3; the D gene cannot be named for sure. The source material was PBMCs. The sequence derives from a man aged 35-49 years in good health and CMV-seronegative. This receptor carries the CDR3 CASSLSRDSLGNTIYF. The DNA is TGTGCCAGCAGCCTAAGTCGGGATTCTCTCGGAAACACCATATATTTT.